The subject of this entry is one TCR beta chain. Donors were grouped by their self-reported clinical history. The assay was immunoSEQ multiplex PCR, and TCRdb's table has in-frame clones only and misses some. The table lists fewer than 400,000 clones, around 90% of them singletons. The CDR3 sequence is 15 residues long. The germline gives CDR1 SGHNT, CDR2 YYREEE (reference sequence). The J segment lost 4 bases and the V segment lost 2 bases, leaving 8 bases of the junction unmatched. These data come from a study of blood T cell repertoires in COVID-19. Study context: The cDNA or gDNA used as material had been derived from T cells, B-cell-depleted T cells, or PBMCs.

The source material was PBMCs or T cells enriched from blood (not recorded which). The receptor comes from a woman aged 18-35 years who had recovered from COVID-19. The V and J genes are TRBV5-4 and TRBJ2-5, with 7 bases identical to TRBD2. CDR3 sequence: CASSFGLERGETQYF. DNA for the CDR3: TGTGCCAGCAGCTTCGGACTGGAGCGGGGAGAGACCCAGTACTTC.